This TCR beta chain was captured by sequencing in a study of blood T cell repertoires in COVID-19. The overall study: Samples came from the United States, Italy and Spain, spanning acute and convalescent COVID-19. Sample material is recorded as cDNA or gDNA derived from T cells, B-cell-depleted T cells, or PBMCs.

The CDR3 has 16 residues. The V and J ends lost 5 bases and 2 bases respectively, with 21 bases between them. Germline lookup yields CDR1 GTSNPN and CDR2 SVGIG (reference sequence). Source study methods: Researchers report that nucleated cell counts were estimated from reference gene primer amplification. Repertoires were generated with immunoSEQ multiplex PCR, while TCRdb's copy carries only in-frame clones and drops some. V and J calls plus clone size are reproduced from that table; the DNA served to infer D and trimming. The data contain hundreds of thousands of clones, 87% of them singletons. This chain joins TRBV30 and TRBJ2-5; possible D gene TRBD2, 6 bases. Material: peripheral blood. The source of this sequence is a woman aged 45-60 years who had recovered from COVID-19. CDR3 sequence: CAWLPKDYLTQETQYF. The DNA for the CDR3 is TGTGCCTGGCTTCCTAAGGACTATCTCACACAAGAGACCCAGTACTTC. Drawing the rest from reference TRBV30 and TRBJ2-5, the complete variable domain is SQTIHQWPATLVQPVGSPLSLECTVEGTSNPNLYWYRQAAGRGLQLLFYSVGIGQISSEVPQNLSASRPQDRQFILSSKKLLLSDSGFYLCAWLPKDYLTQETQYFGPGTRLLVL.